This T cell receptor beta chain originates from a study of T cell changes during pregnancy in multiple sclerosis. Trimming shortened V by 0 bases and J by 0 bases, and 6 bases separated the two germline ends. The CDR3 runs to 15 residues. Per the germline V gene, CDR1 is MGHDK and CDR2 is SYGVNS. TCRdb keeps only in-frame clones here, not all; method: immunoSEQ multiplex PCR. Of 56,000 or so clones detected, approximately 92% appear once; the ten largest clones hold about 0.7%. The chain is built from TRBV25-1 and TRBJ1-3; D not resolved. The source was CD4+ T cells from peripheral blood mononuclear cells, collected in the third trimester of pregnancy. This TCR was sampled from a female donor with multiple sclerosis, enrolled in a pregnancy study. The CDR3 here is CASSEYMSSGNTIYF. The CDR3, as DNA: TGTGCCAGCAGTGAATATATGAGCTCTGGAAACACCATATATTTT. Using reference TRBV25-1 and TRBJ1-3 for the parts outside the CDR3, the full variable domain is EADIYQTPRYLVIGTGKKITLECSQTMGHDKMYWYQQDPGMELHLIHYSYGVNSTEKGDLSSESTVSRIRTEHFPLTLESARPSHTSQYLCASSEYMSSGNTIYFGEGSWLTVV.